These 26 T cell receptor beta chains share one sample of origin, sequenced in a study of T-cell reconstitution after alpha-beta-depleted transplantation in children. Unique molecular identifiers featured in how the TCRbeta library was prepared. Each CDR3 protein gets one entry after TCRdb re-called the PCR reads with MiXCR. The repertoire holds roughly 82,000 distinct CDR3 sequences, with approximately 14% as singletons. This specimen consisted of PBMCs, mostly from graft donor cells, obtained 180 days after TCRalphabeta/CD19-depleted stem cell transplant. Every receptor here comes from a male patient between 2 and 15 years old who had a stem cell transplant for acute lymphoblastic leukemia, so the T cells may come from the graft donor.

This clonotype has a handful of counts. CDR3 coding DNA: TGTGCCACCGCCTCTAAGGGTAATCAGCCCCAGCATTTT. This gives the protein CATASKGNQPQHF. J is TRBJ1-5 and V is TRBV10-3; D gene ambiguous. The germline V gene has CDR1 ENHRY and CDR2 SYGVKD. Trimming removed 10 bases at V and 4 bases at J, with 14 bases between. This CDR3 region has 13 residues.

This CDR3 is CASSLALTGNEQYF. CDR3 nucleotide sequence: TGTGCCAGCAGCTTGGCCCTTACAGGGAACGAGCAGTACTTC. The chain links TRBV5-6 to TRBJ2-7, with a tentative D call TRBD1 (6 bases). Trimming removed 0 bases at V and 5 bases at J, with 12 bases between. The length of the CDR3 is 14 residues. CDR1 and CDR2 (germline): SGHDT, YYEEEE.

This clonotype was picked up many times. The chain carries TRBV12-3 or TRBV12-4 and TRBJ1-5; D may be TRBD1 (5 bases). CDR3 length equals 13 residues. Trimming took off 3 bases at V and 6 bases at J, with 9 bases between the two ends. This chain's CDR3 is CASSLAGVQPQHF. The CDR3 nucleotides read TGTGCCAGCAGTTTGGCGGGGGTTCAGCCCCAGCATTTT.

V gene TRBV14 combines with J gene TRBJ2-3; no reliable D call. V was shortened by 4 bases and J by 14 bases, with 4 bases between the two germline ends. The germline V gene has CDR1 SGHDN and CDR2 FVKESK. This CDR3 spans 8 amino acids. The CDR3 sequence: CASSPGYF. Written as DNA, the CDR3 is TGTGCCAGCAGCCCGGGGTATTTT.

The table lists this clonotype with a few counts. The chain uses TRBV28 and TRBJ2-7; TRBD2 is a possible D gene (6 bases). V lost 10 bases and J 5 bases, leaving 12 bases between the germline ends. The CDR3 runs to 11 residues. Per the germline V gene, CDR1 is MDHEN and CDR2 is SYDVKM. This CDR3 reads CATRDWDEQYF. The CDR3, as DNA: TGTGCCACCCGGGACTGGGACGAGCAGTACTTC.

This chain uses TRBV20-1 with TRBJ2-7; 11 bases align to TRBD2. CDR1 and CDR2 from the germline V gene are DFQATT and SNEGSKA (reference sequence). This CDR3 has 14 residues. Germline trimming cut 6 bases from V and 2 bases from J; bases unmatched to any gene: 6. The CDR3 is CSAELAGATYEQYF. The CDR3 nucleotides read TGCAGTGCGGAACTAGCGGGGGCCACCTACGAGCAGTACTTC.

This clonotype has a handful of counts. CDR3 loop: CASSRQTVSNQPQHF. CDR3 DNA: TGTGCCAGCAGTCGCCAGACGGTTAGCAATCAGCCCCAGCATTTT. The V call is TRBV12-3 or TRBV12-4, the J call TRBJ1-5; no definite D call. V lost 5 bases, J lost 0 bases, and 11 bases lay in between. This CDR3 is built from 15 residues.

This clonotype turned up a few times. This sequence joins TRBV28 and TRBJ1-2; the D is unclear. The CDR3 extends over 13 amino acids. The germline V gene has CDR1 MDHEN and CDR2 SYDVKM. The germline V and J ends were trimmed by 5 bases and 8 bases, with 15 bases remaining between them. In nucleotides, the CDR3 is TGTGCCAGCAGTCCGAGGAGGGTAGGAGGCTACACCTTC. Translating it yields CASSPRRVGGYTF.

The chain uses TRBV20-1 and TRBJ1-3; D not certain. The ends were cut back, 2 bases at V and 1 base at J, with 9 bases in the middle. This CDR3 is built from 14 residues. CDR1 is DFQATT and CDR2 is SNEGSKA in the germline V gene (reference sequence). The CDR3 region has the DNA TGCAGTGCTAGAATAAGGGAATCTGGAAACACCATATATTTT. Protein: CSARIRESGNTIYF.

This clonotype was seen at least ten times. V and J are TRBV6-5 and TRBJ2-7, with D tentatively TRBD1 (6 bases). Trimming removed 2 bases from V and 2 bases from J, with 10 bases in between. This CDR3 comprises 14 residues. Germline values: CDR1 MNHEY, CDR2 SVGAGI. Written as DNA, the CDR3 is TGTGCCAGCAGTTACAATGCAGGGGCCTACGAGCAGTACTTC. Protein sequence: CASSYNAGAYEQYF.

With respect to this clonotype: An end of the junction differs from the germline gene, which may be a read error. V and J are TRBV5-6 and TRBJ1-2; D ambiguous. Germline V gives CDR1 SGHDT, CDR2 YYEEEE. This CDR3 spans 11 amino acids. Here the CDR3 DNA reads TGTGCCAGCAGCTTGGAGGGCAGGCGCGCCTTC. As protein: CASSLEGRRAF.

A few counts support this clonotype. This chain uses TRBV6-1 with TRBJ1-5, with a tentative D call TRBD1 (6 bases). The germline V gene has CDR1 MNHNS and CDR2 SASEGT. V dropped 2 bases and J dropped 12 bases, with 20 bases sitting between them. There are 15 residues in the CDR3. The CDR3 DNA follows: TGTGCCAGCAGTGAATATGTGGGGGCGATAAGGATCCAGCATTTT. Residues: CASSEYVGAIRIQHF.

This clonotype came up a few times. This sequence joins TRBV28 and TRBJ2-7; D perhaps matches TRBD2 (6 bases). Looked up from germline, CDR1 is MDHEN and CDR2 is SYDVKM. The CDR3 loop spans 13 amino acids. Trimming took 3 bases from V and 4 from J, leaving 10 bases between them. The CDR3 sequence: CASSFGGRYEQYF. CDR3 sequence (DNA): TGTGCCAGCAGTTTTGGTGGGAGGTACGAGCAGTACTTC.

This clonotype has at least ten counts. The chain combines TRBV6-1 with TRBJ1-3; D gene ambiguous. The germline gives CDR1 MNHNS, CDR2 SASEGT. V lost 7 bases and J lost 0, with 13 bases in between. The CDR3 consists of 15 residues. CDR3 nucleotides: TGTGCCAGCAATCGCGGCGGTAGCTCTGGAAACACCATATATTTT. This translates into CASNRGGSSGNTIYF.

This rearrangement joins TRBV30 to TRBJ2-2; D is ambiguous. Germline lookup yields CDR1 GTSNPN and CDR2 SVGIG (reference sequence). The CDR3 sequence is 14 residues long. V was cut by 0 bases and J by 5 bases, with 10 bases left in between. CDR3 nucleotides: TGTGCCTGGAGTGTTTGGTCAGGAACCGGGGAGCTGTTTTTT. This encodes CAWSVWSGTGELFF.

The genes are TRBV28 and TRBJ1-1, with 8 bases aligning to TRBD1. The CDR3 spans 15 residues. J lost 1 base, V lost 6 bases, and 7 bases had no gene match. CDR1 and CDR2 from the germline V gene are MDHEN and SYDVKM. The CDR3 loop reads CASRFRGLPNTEAFF. The CDR3 DNA follows: TGTGCCAGCAGGTTCAGGGGGCTCCCGAACACTGAAGCTTTCTTT.

The rearrangement joins TRBV6-1 to TRBJ2-5; weak D call: TRBD1 (5 bases). The CDR3 is 15 amino acids. Germline CDR1 and CDR2: MNHNS and SASEGT. V lost 5 bases and J 0 bases, leaving 13 bases between the germline ends. The CDR3 here is CASSRGTKYQETQYF. The DNA for the CDR3 is TGTGCCAGCAGTAGGGGTACCAAGTACCAAGAGACCCAGTACTTC.

The genes are TRBV5-1 and TRBJ2-3; D call uncertain. Germline lookup yields CDR1 SGHRS and CDR2 YFSETQ. This CDR3 has 15 amino acids. V was clipped by 0 bases and J by 1 base, with 9 bases between them. The CDR3 bases are TGCGCCAGCAGCTTGGATGGTAGAGGCACAGATACGCAGTATTTT. Translated: CASSLDGRGTDTQYF.

This clonotype was detected only a few times. CDR3 region: CAISESSGAQPQHF. CDR3 bases: TGTGCCATCAGTGAATCCTCAGGGGCGCAGCCCCAGCATTTT. V gene TRBV10-3 combines with J gene TRBJ1-5; D perhaps matches TRBD1 (6 bases). Per the germline V gene, CDR1 is ENHRY and CDR2 is SYGVKD. The CDR3 contains 14 residues. Trimming cost V 3 bases and J 7 bases, with 13 bases left between them.

The rearrangement links TRBV20-1 to TRBJ2-5; 13 bases are a match to TRBD2. The CDR3 is made up of 17 amino acids. J lost 8 bases, V lost 3 bases, and 15 bases had no gene match. Germline lookup yields CDR1 DFQATT and CDR2 SNEGSKA (reference sequence). CDR3 DNA: TGCAGTGCTAGCGGCGGGACTAGCGGGACCCTCGCGGATACCCAGTACTTC. The encoded protein is CSASGGTSGTLADTQYF.

The chain is built from TRBV20-1 and TRBJ2-1; D is uncertain. CDR1 DFQATT and CDR2 SNEGSKA come from the germline V gene (reference sequence). Deletions cut 0 bases from V and 5 bases from J, with 14 bases between. The CDR3 extends over 15 amino acids. The CDR3 DNA reads TGCAGTGCTAGAGAAAGGTCCTTCCCCAACAATGAGCAGTTCTTC. It specifies CSARERSFPNNEQFF.

This clonotype came up many times. The V and J genes are TRBV20-1 and TRBJ2-5, with D possibly matching TRBD2 (6 bases). V lost 6 bases, J lost 1 base, and 18 bases lay in between. Germline CDR1 reads DFQATT; CDR2 reads SNEGSKA (reference sequence). The CDR3 totals 15 residues. CDR3 bases: TGCAGTGCCAGACCCGCACCGGGAGCCCAAGAGACCCAGTACTTC. It yields the protein CSARPAPGAQETQYF.

The chain carries TRBV20-1 and TRBJ2-2; 8 nucleotides match TRBD1. Germline CDR1 reads DFQATT; CDR2 reads SNEGSKA (reference sequence). V lost 6 bases to trimming and J lost 7 bases; unmatched junction nucleotides: 10. The CDR3 sequence is 14 residues long. CDR3 protein: CSALRTGMGGELFF. The CDR3 nucleotides are TGCAGTGCCCTTCGGACAGGGATGGGCGGGGAGCTGTTTTTT.

This chain links TRBV5-1 with TRBJ1-5; D gene uncertain. Germline loops: CDR1 SGHRS, CDR2 YFSETQ. V lost 0 bases and J lost 4, with 8 bases in between. CDR3 length equals 14 residues. In DNA form, the CDR3 reads TGCGCCAGCAGCTTGGAATCGGCGAATCAGCCCCAGCATTTT. As protein: CASSLESANQPQHF.

The chain combines TRBV6-7 with TRBJ2-2; D gene ambiguous. TRBV6-7 is sorted into the ORF group, with uncertain function. CDR3 length: 17 residues. V lost 0 bases to trimming and J lost 1 base, with 12 bases between them. CDR3 region: CASSYSNRVRNTGELFF. CDR3 DNA sequence: TGTGCCAGCAGTTACTCAAATCGTGTCAGGAACACCGGGGAGCTGTTTTTT.

This clonotype was counted a few times. The chain employs TRBV7-8 and TRBJ2-1; no clear D. The ends were cut back, 6 bases at V and 4 bases at J, with 13 bases in the middle. Germline V gene sequence: CDR1 SGHVS, CDR2 FQNEAQ. There are 14 residues in the CDR3. The CDR3 sequence: CASRQDFFYNEQFF. The CDR3 bases are TGTGCCAGCAGGCAGGATTTCTTTTACAATGAGCAGTTCTTC.